The 4 T cell receptor beta chains in this list originate from one sample, sequenced in a study of shared clonotypes between healthy human individuals. Sequencing used immunoSEQ multiplex PCR; TCRdb keeps in-frame clones, though not all of them. The sample shows roughly 2.2 million clones, 80% to 95% of them seen only once. Specimen: naive CD4+ T cells from PBMCs. The subset is: CD45RA+ positively selected. Source of these receptors: a man aged 18 to 29 in good health. Some clones in this sample may be carry-over from other donors' samples.

Worth noting for this clone: Other DNA sequences in this sample translate to the same CDR3. This chain uses TRBV18 with TRBJ1-2; D is undetermined. Trimming pared 4 bases from V and 2 bases from J, leaving 5 bases between. CDR1 KGHSH and CDR2 LQKENI come from the germline V gene. The CDR3 extends over 12 amino acids. Written as DNA, the CDR3 is TGTGCCAGCTCACTTCCGAACTATGGCTACACCTTC. Translation gives CASSLPNYGYTF.

The gene calls are TRBV10-3 and TRBJ2-7; 7 bases line up with TRBD2. Germline lookup yields CDR1 ENHRY and CDR2 SYGVKD. V shed 3 bases and J 5 bases; nucleotides not matched to a gene: 7. This CDR3 spans 14 amino acids. The CDR3, as DNA: TGTGCCATCAGTGATAGGGCCAGCGGGGACGAGCAGTACTTC. Amino acid sequence: CAISDRASGDEQYF.

J is TRBJ1-1 and V is TRBV6-5; D is uncertain. CDR1 and CDR2 (germline): MNHEY, SVGAGI. The CDR3 covers 15 residues. V lost 0 bases, J lost 5 bases, and 13 bases lay in between. CDR3 DNA sequence: TGTGCCAGCAGTTACTCGTCGGGTAGGCAAACTGAAGCTTTCTTT. Protein sequence: CASSYSSGRQTEAFF.

CDR3 DNA sequence: TGCGCCAGCAGCGGGGACGGGGGAATGAACACTGAAGCTTTCTTT. Translation: CASSGDGGMNTEAFF. This chain links TRBV5-1 with TRBJ1-1; D possibly corresponds to TRBD1 (5 bases). The CDR3 consists of 15 residues. Germline assignment: CDR1 SGHRS and CDR2 YFSETQ. Trimming shortened V by 4 bases and J by 0 bases, and 13 bases separated the two germline ends.